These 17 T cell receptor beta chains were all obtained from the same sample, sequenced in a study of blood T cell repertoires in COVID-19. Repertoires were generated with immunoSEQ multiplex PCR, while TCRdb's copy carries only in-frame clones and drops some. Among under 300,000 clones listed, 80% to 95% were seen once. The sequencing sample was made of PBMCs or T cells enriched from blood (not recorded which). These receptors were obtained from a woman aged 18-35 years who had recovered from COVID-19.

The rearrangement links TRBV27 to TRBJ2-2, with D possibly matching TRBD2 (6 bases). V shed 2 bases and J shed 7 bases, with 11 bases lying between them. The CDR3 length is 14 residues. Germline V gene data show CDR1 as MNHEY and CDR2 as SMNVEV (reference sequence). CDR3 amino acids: CASSLGGLGGELFF. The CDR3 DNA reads TGTGCCAGCAGTTTAGGAGGGCTCGGCGGGGAGCTGTTTTTT.

The CDR3 region has the DNA TGTGCCAGCAGTTATGGGACAACCACAGATACGCAGTATTTT. Its translation is CASSYGTTTDTQYF. The chain links TRBV6-5 to TRBJ2-3; tentative D call: TRBD1 (6 bases). The CDR3 runs 14 residues. CDR1 is MNHEY and CDR2 is SVGAGI in the germline V gene. Trimming stripped 3 bases from V and 2 bases from J, with 9 bases between.

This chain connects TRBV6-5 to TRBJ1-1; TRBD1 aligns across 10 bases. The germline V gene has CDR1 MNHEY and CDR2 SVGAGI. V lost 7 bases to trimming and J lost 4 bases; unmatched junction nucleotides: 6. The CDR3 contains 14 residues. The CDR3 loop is CASTRDRGGTEAFF. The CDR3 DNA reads TGTGCCAGCACCCGGGACAGGGGAGGCACTGAAGCTTTCTTT.

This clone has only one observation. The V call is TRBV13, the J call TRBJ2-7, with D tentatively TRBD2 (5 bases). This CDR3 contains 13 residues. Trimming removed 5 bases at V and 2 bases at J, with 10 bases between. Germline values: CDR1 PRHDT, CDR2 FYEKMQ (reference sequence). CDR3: CASSPRGPYEQYF. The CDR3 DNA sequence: TGTGCCAGCAGCCCCCGGGGTCCCTACGAGCAGTACTTC.

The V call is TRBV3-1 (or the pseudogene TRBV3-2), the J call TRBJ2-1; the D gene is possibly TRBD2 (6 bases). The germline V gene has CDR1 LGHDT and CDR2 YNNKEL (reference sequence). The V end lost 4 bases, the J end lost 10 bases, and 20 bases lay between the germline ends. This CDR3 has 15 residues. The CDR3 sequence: CASSPLFMAGSEQFF. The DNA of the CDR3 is TGTGCCAGCAGCCCCCTTTTTATGGCGGGAAGCGAGCAGTTCTTC.

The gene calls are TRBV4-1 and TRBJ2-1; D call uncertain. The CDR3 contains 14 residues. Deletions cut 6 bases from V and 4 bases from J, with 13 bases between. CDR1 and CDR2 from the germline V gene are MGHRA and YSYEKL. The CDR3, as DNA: TGCGCCAGCAGTCCGGTATATGGTTACAATGAGCAGTTCTTC. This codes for CASSPVYGYNEQFF.

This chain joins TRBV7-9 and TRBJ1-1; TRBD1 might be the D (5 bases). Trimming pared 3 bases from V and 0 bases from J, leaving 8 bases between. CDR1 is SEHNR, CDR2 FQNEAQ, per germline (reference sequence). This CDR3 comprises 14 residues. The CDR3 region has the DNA TGTGCCAGCAGCTTTGGGGGGATGAACACTGAAGCTTTCTTT. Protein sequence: CASSFGGMNTEAFF.

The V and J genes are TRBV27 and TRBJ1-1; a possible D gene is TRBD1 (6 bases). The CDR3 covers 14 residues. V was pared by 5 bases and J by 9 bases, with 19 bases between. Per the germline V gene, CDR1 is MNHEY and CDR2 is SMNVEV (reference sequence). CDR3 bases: TGTGCCAGCAGTCGATTACCCGGACAGACCCAAGCTTTCTTT. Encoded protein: CASSRLPGQTQAFF.

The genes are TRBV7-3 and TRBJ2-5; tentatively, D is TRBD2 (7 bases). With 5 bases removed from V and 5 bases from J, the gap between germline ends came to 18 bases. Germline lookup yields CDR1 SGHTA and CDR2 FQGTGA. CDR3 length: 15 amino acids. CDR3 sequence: CASSPIGGRRETQYF. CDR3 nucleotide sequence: TGTGCCAGCAGCCCGATCGGGGGGCGCCGGGAGACCCAGTACTTC.

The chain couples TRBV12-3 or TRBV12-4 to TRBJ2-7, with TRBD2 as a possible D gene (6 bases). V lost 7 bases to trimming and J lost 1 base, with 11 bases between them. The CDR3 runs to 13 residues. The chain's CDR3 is CASTIGGSYEQYF. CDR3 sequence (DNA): TGTGCCAGCACCATCGGGGGTTCCTACGAGCAGTACTTC.

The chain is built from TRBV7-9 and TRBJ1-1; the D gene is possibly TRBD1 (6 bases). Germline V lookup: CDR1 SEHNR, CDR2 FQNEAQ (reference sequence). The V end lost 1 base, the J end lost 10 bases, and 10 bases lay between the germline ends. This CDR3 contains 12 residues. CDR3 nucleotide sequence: TGTGCCAGCAGCTTAGACACAGGGCTAGCTTTCTTT. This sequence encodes CASSLDTGLAFF.

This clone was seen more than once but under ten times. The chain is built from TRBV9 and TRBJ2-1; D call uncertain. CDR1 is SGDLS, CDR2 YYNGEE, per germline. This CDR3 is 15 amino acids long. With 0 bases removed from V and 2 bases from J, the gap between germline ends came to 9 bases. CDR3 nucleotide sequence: TGTGCCAGCAGCGTAGGGAGTCTGGCCTACAATGAGCAGTTCTTC. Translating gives CASSVGSLAYNEQFF.

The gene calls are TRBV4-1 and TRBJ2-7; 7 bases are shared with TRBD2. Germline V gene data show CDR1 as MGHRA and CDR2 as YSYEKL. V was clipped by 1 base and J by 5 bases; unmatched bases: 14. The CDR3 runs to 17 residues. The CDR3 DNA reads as TGCGCCAGCAGCCAAGGACTGGGGGGGACGCTCACCCACGAGCAGTACTTC. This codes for CASSQGLGGTLTHEQYF.

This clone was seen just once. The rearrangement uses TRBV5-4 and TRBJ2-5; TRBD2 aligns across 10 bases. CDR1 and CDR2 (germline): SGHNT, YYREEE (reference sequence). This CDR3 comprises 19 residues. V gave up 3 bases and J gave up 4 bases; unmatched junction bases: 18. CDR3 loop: CASSSTLGKSGGGLETQYF. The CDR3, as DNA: TGTGCCAGCAGCTCTACCCTCGGGAAGAGCGGGGGGGGATTAGAGACCCAGTACTTC.

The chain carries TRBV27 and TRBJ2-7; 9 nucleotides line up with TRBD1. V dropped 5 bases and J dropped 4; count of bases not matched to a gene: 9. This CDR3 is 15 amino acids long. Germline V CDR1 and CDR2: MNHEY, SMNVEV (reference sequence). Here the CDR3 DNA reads TGTGCCAGCAGTCTCTCTCTCGGACAGGGGTACGAGCAGTACTTC. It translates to CASSLSLGQGYEQYF.

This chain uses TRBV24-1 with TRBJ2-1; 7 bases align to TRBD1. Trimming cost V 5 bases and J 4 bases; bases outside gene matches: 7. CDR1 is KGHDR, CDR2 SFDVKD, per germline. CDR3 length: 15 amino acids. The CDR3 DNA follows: TGTGCCACCAGTGGAAGACAGGGCTATTACAATGAGCAGTTCTTC. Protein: CATSGRQGYYNEQFF.

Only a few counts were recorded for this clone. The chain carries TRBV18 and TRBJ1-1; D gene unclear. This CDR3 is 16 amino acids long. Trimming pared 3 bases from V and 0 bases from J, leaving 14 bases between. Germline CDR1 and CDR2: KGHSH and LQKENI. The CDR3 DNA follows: TGTGCCAGCTCACCCATGGAGATTCCCATGAACACTGAAGCTTTCTTT. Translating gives CASSPMEIPMNTEAFF.